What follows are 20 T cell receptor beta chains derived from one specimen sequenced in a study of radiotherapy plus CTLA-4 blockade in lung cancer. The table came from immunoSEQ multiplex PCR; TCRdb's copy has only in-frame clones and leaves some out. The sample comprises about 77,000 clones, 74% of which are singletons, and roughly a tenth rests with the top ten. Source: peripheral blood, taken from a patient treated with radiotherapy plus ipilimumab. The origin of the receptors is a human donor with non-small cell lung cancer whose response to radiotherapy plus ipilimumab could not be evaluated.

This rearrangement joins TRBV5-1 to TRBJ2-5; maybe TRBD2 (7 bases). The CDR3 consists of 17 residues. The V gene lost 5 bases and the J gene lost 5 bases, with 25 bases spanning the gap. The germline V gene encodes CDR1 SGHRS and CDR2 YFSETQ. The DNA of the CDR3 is TGCGCCAGCAGGGCGCGCGGTGACAGGTCGCGGGGGGAGACCCAGTACTTC. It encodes CASRARGDRSRGETQYF. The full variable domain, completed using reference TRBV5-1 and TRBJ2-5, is KAGVTQTPRYLIKTRGQQVTLSCSPISGHRSVSWYQQTPGQGLQFLFEYFSETQRNKGNFPGRFSGRQFSNSRSEMNVSTLELGDSALYLCASRARGDRSRGETQYFGPGTRLLVL.

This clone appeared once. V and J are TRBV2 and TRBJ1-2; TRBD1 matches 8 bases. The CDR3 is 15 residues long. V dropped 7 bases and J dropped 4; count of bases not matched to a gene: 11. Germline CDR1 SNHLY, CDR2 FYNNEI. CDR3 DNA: TGTGCCAGCAATACTCCGACAGGGGCCCGCTATGGCTACACCTTC. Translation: CASNTPTGARYGYTF. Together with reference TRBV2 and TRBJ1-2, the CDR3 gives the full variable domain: EPEVTQTPSHQVTQMGQEVILRCVPISNHLYFYWYRQILGQKVEFLVSFYNNEISEKSEIFDDQFSVERPDGSNFTLKIRSTKLEDSAMYFCASNTPTGARYGYTFGSGTRLTVV.

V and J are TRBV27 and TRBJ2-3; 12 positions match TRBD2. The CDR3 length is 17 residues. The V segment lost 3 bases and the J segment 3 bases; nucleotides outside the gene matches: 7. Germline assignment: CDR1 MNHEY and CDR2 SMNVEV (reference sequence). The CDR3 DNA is TGTGCCAGCAGTTTCTACCAACTAGCGGGGGGAACAGATACGCAGTATTTT. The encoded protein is CASSFYQLAGGTDTQYF.

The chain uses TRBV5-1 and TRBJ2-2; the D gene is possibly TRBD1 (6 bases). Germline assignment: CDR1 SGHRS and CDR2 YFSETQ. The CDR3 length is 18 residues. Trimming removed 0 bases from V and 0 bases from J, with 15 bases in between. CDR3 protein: CASSLDTGMRPNTGELFF. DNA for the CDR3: TGCGCCAGCAGCTTGGATACAGGGATGAGGCCGAACACCGGGGAGCTGTTTTTT.

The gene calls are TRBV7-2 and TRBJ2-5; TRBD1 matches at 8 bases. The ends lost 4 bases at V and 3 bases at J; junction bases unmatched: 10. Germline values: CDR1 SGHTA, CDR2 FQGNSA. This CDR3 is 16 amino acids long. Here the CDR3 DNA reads TGTGCCAGCAGCTCTATAGTCAGGACAGGGAAAGAGACCCAGTACTTC. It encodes CASSSIVRTGKETQYF.

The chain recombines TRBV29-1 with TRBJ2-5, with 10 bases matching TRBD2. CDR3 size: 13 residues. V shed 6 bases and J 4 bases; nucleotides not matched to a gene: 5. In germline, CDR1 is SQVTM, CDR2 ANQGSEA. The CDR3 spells CSVAAGGGETQYF. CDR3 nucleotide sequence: TGCAGCGTCGCAGCGGGGGGGGGAGAGACCCAGTACTTC. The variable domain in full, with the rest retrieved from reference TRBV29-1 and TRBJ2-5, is SAVISQKPSRDICQRGTSLTIQCQVDSQVTMMFWYRQQPGQSLTLIATANQGSEATYESGFVIDKFPISRPNLTFSTLTVSNMSPEDSSIYLCSVAAGGGETQYFGPGTRLLVL.

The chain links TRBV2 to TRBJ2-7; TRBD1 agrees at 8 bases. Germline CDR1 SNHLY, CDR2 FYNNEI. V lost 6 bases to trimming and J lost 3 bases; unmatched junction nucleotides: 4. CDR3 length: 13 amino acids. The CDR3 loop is CASSFDRGYEQYF. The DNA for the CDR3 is TGTGCCAGCAGCTTCGACAGGGGCTACGAGCAGTACTTC.

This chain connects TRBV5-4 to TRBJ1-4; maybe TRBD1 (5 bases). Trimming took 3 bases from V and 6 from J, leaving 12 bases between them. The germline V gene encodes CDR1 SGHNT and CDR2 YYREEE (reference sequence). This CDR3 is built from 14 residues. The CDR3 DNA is TGTGCCAGCAGCTGGGGGGGTATGGATGAAAAACTGTTTTTT. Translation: CASSWGGMDEKLFF.

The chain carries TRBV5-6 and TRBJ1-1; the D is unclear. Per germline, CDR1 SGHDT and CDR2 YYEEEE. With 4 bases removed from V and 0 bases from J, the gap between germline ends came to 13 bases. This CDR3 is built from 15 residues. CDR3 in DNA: TGTGCCAGCAGCCCATGGTGGCGGTTGAACACTGAAGCTTTCTTT. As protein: CASSPWWRLNTEAFF.

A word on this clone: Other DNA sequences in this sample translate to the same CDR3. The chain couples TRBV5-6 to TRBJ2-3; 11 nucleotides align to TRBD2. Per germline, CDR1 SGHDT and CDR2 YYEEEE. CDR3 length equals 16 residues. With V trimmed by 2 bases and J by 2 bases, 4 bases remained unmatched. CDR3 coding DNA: TGTGCCAGCAGCTTAGGACTAGCGGGCCCCACAGATACGCAGTATTTT. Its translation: CASSLGLAGPTDTQYF.

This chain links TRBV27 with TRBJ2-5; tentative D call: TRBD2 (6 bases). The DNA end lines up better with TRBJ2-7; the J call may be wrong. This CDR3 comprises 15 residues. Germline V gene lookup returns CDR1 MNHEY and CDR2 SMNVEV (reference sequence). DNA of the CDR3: TGTGCCAGCAGCCTTCTAGCGTTATACTCCTACGAGCAGTACTTC. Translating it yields CASSLLALYSYEQYF.

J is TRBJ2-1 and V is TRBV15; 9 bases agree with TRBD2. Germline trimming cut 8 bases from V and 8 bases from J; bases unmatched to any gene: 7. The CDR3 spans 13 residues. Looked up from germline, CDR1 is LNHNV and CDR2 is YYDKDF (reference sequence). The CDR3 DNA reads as TGTGCCACCCGGGGAGGCGGGAGGGATGAGCAGTTCTTC. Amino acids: CATRGGGRDEQFF.

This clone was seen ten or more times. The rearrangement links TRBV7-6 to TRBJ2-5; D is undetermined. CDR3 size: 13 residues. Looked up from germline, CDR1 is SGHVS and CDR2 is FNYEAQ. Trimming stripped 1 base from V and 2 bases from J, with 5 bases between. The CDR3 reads CASSLELQETQYF. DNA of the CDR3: TGTGCCAGCAGCTTAGAACTTCAAGAGACCCAGTACTTC.

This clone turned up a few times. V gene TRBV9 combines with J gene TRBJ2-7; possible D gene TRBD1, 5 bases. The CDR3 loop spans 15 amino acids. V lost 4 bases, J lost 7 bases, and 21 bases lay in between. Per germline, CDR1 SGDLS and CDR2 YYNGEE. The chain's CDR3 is CASSPSRGFVLEQYF. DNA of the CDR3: TGTGCCAGCAGCCCCAGTAGGGGTTTTGTGTTGGAGCAGTACTTC. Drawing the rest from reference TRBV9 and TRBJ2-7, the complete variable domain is DSGVTQTPKHLITATGQRVTLRCSPRSGDLSVYWYQQSLDQGLQFLIQYYNGEERAKGNILERFSAQQFPDLHSELNLSSLELGDSALYFCASSPSRGFVLEQYFGPGTRLTVT.

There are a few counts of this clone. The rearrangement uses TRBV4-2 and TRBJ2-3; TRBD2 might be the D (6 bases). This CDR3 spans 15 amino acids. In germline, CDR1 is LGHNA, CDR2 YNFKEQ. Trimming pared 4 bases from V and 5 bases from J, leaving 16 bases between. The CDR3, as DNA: TGTGCCAGCAGCCCGTGGGGAGGCGGCGGAGATACGCAGTATTTT. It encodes CASSPWGGGGDTQYF.

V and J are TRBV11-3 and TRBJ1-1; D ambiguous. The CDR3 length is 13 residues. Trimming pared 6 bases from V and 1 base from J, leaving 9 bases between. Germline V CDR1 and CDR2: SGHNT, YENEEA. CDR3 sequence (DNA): TGTGCCAGCAGTCAGGCCTCGAACACTGAAGCTTTCTTT. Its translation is CASSQASNTEAFF.

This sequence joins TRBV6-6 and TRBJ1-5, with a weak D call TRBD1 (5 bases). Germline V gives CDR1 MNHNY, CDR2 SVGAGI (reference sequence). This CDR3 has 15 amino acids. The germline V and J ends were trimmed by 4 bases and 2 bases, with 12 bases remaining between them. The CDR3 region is CASSFRVQGNQPQHF. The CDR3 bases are TGTGCCAGCAGTTTCAGGGTTCAGGGCAATCAGCCCCAGCATTTT.

The CDR3 nucleotides are TGTGCCAGCGGGCCCAGGGATCCTAACTATGGCTACACCTTC. Translated, it gives CASGPRDPNYGYTF. The chain couples TRBV5-5 to TRBJ1-2, with D tentatively TRBD1 (5 bases). Germline V gives CDR1 SGHKS, CDR2 YYEKEE (reference sequence). Trimming cost V 7 bases and J 0 bases, with 13 bases left between them. CDR3 length: 14 residues.

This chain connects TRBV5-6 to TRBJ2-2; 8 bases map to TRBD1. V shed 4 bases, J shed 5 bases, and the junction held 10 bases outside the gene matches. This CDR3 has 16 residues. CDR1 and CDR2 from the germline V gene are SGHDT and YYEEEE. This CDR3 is CASSAGSTGGTGELFF. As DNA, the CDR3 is TGTGCCAGCAGCGCAGGCAGCACAGGGGGGACCGGGGAGCTGTTTTTT.

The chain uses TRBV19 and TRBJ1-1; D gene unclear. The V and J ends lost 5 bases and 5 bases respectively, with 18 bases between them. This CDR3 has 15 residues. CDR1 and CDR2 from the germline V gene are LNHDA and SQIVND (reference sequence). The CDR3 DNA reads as TGTGCCAGTAGTCCAGAAACAGCCAAAGGAACTGAAGCTTTCTTT. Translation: CASSPETAKGTEAFF.